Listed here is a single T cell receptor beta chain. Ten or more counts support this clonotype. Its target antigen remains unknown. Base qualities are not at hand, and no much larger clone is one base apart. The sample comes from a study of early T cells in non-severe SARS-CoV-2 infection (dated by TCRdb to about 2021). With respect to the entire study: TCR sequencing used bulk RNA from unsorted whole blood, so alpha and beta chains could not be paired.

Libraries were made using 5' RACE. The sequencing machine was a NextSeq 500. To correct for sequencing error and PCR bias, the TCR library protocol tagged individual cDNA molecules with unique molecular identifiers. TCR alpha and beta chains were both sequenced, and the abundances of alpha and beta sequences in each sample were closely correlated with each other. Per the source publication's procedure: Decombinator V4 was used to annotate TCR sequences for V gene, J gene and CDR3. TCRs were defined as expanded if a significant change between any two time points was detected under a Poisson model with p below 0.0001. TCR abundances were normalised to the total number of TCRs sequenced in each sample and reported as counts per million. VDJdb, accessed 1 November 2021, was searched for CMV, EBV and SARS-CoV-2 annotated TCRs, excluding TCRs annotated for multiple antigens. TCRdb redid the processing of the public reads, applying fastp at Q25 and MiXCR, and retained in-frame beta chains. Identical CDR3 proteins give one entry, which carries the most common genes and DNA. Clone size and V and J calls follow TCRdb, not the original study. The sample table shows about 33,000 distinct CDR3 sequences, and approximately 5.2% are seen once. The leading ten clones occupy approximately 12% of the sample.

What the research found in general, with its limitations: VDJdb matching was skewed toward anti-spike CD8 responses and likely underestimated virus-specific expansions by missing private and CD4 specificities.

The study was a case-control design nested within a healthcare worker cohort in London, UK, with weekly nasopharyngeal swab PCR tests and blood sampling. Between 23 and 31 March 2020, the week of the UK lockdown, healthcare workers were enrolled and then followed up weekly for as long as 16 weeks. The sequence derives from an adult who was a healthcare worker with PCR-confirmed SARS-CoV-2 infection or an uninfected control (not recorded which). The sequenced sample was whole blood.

CDR3 protein: CASSQLQRRAHYEQYF. The sequenced DNA is TGCGCCAGCAGTCAACTTCAGCGTCGGGCCCACTACGAGCAGTACTTC. The chain was built from TRBV23-1 and TRBJ2-7; no D gene call is confident. TRBV23-1 is an ORF; its function is uncertain. V and J lose 2 bases and 3 bases, and a span of 17 bases separates them. Its CDR3 holds 16 amino acids, cysteine through phenylalanine. The DNA shown is the 48-base CDR3, in frame from base 1.